The rows below give T cell receptor beta chains drawn from one sample of a study of shared clonotypes between healthy human individuals. Libraries were prepared by immunoSEQ multiplex PCR; TCRdb keeps only in-frame clonotypes and omits some of them. The sample has nearly 500,000 clones, about three quarters seen once. Material: PBMCs. Receptors were obtained from a middle-aged woman in good health. Some clones in this sample may be carry-over from other donors' samples. Both conserved end residues are part of each CDR3. A D gene is named only where the DNA matches it firmly. A row's size may be missing; if present it is once, few, many or a size class.

J,D,size,V,CDR3,DNA
TRBJ2-7,.,.,TRBV5-1,CASSTGSSYEQYF,TGCGCCAGCAGCACGGGATCCTCCTACGAGCAGTACTTC
TRBJ2-3,TRBD2,.,TRBV15,CATSRGLETDTQYF,TGTGCCACCAGCAGGGGACTAGAAACAGATACGCAGTATTTT
TRBJ2-1,TRBD1,.,TRBV7-3,CASSSQGGNEQFF,TGTGCCAGCAGTTCACAGGGGGGCAATGAGCAGTTCTTC
TRBJ2-3,TRBD2,.,TRBV5-1,CASSSGLAGRTDTQYF,TGCGCCAGCAGCTCCGGACTAGCGGGACGCACAGATACGCAGTATTTT
TRBJ1-4,.,.,TRBV2,CASSTSRRGEKLFF,TGTGCCAGCAGTACAAGCCGGCGGGGGGAAAAACTGTTTTTT
TRBJ2-3,.,.,TRBV28,CASSFASTDTQYF,TGTGCCAGCAGTTTTGCTAGCACAGATACGCAGTATTTT
TRBJ2-5,.,.,TRBV2,CASTGLRSEETQYF,TGTGCCAGCACAGGCTTAAGGTCGGAGGAGACCCAGTACTTC
TRBJ1-1,.,few,TRBV28,CASSPVDRDATEAFF,TGTGCCAGCAGTCCCGTGGACAGAGACGCCACTGAAGCTTTCTTT
TRBJ2-4,TRBD1,.,TRBV4-1,CASSHLAGGASTKNIQYF,TGCGCCAGCAGCCATTTAGCAGGGGGCGCATCGACCAAAAACATTCAGTACTTC
TRBJ2-7,TRBD1,.,TRBV2,CASSDLMTGGKLAQYF,TGTGCCAGCAGCGACCTAATGACAGGGGGGAAATTGGCGCAGTACTTC
TRBJ2-7,.,.,TRBV7-2,CASSGSGSLEQYF,TGTGCCAGCAGCGGATCCGGGAGCTTGGAGCAGTACTTC
TRBJ2-1,.,.,TRBV7-2,CASSLGLGTEQFF,TGTGCCAGCAGCCTAGGGCTAGGGACTGAGCAGTTCTTC
TRBJ1-4,.,.,TRBV4-1,CASSQDGRTHEKLFF,TGCGCCAGCAGCCAAGATGGTCGCACCCATGAAAAACTGTTTTTT
TRBJ2-7,.,.,TRBV27,CASSPMGYEQYF,TGTGCCAGCAGTCCTATGGGTTACGAGCAGTACTTC
TRBJ2-5,TRBD2,.,TRBV5-4,CASSPRLAGDGETQYF,TGTGCCAGCAGCCCCCGACTAGCGGGAGATGGGGAGACCCAGTACTTC
TRBJ2-1,TRBD2,.,TRBV4-2,CASSQKTSGANEQFF,TGTGCCAGCAGCCAAAAAACTAGCGGGGCAAATGAGCAGTTCTTC
TRBJ2-3,.,.,TRBV12-2,CASRPPCGPLTDTQYF,TGTGCAAGTCGTCCCCCCTGCGGGCCACTCACAGATACGCAGTATTTT
TRBJ2-7,.,.,TRBV5-4,CASSLGVTGRFDEQYF,TGTGCCAGCAGCTTGGGGGTCACAGGGAGGTTCGACGAGCAGTACTTC
TRBJ1-3,.,once,TRBV15,CATSRYGNTIYF,TGTGCCACCAGCAGGTACGGAAACACCATATATTTT
TRBJ1-1,.,.,TRBV11-2,CASSLARMGNTEAFF,TGTGCCAGCAGCTTAGCTAGGATGGGGAACACTGAAGCTTTCTTT
TRBJ2-7,TRBD1,.,TRBV9,CASSPPGRGQYEQYF,TGTGCCAGCAGCCCCCCGGGCAGGGGGCAGTACGAGCAGTACTTC
TRBJ1-1,TRBD1,.,TRBV19,CATLGQANTEAFF,TGTGCCACCCTGGGACAGGCGAACACTGAAGCTTTCTTT
TRBJ2-7,.,.,TRBV29-1,CSVTGGRGRSNDEQYF,TGCAGCGTCACGGGGGGCAGGGGGCGAAGTAATGACGAGCAGTACTTC
TRBJ2-7,.,many,TRBV29-1,CSVEDLLHEQYF,TGCAGCGTTGAAGATCTTCTCCACGAGCAGTACTTC
TRBJ2-1,TRBD2,.,TRBV2,CASSPQGLANYNEQFF,TGTGCCAGCAGCCCACAGGGACTAGCGAACTACAATGAGCAGTTCTTC
TRBJ1-2,TRBD1,once,TRBV29-1,CSVEDPVQGARGYTF,TGCAGCGTTGAAGATCCCGTCCAGGGGGCACGAGGCTACACCTTC
TRBJ1-3,TRBD1,.,TRBV28,CASSGTGRGNTIYF,TGTGCCAGCAGCGGGACAGGGCGTGGAAACACCATATATTTT
TRBJ1-1,.,.,TRBV6-5,CASSYSGSEAFF,TGTGCCAGCAGTTACTCGGGGTCTGAAGCTTTCTTT
TRBJ2-5,.,once,TRBV5-1,CASRGAEIQETQYF,TGCGCCAGCAGAGGGGCGGAAATCCAAGAGACCCAGTACTTC
TRBJ1-5,TRBD1,.,TRBV6-1,CATKTGFNQPQHF,TGTGCCACCAAGACAGGGTTTAATCAGCCCCAGCATTTT
TRBJ2-7,TRBD1,.,TRBV5-6,CASSFGPGQGARRQYF,TGTGCCAGCAGCTTTGGCCCGGGACAGGGGGCGCGAAGGCAGTACTTC
TRBJ1-3,.,many,TRBV7-9,CASSLAGAGNTIYF,TGTGCCAGCAGCTTAGCAGGAGCTGGAAACACCATATATTTT